This TCR beta chain was identified during a study of blood T cell repertoires in COVID-19. Study background: Both acute and convalescent COVID-19 samples were obtained from the United States, Italy and Spain. The cDNA or gDNA used as material had been derived from T cells, B-cell-depleted T cells, or PBMCs.

Losses at the gene ends were 6 bases for V and 5 bases for J; bases not matched to a gene: 5. The CDR3 extends over 15 amino acids. CDR1 SEHNR and CDR2 FQNEAQ come from the germline V gene (reference sequence). Methods used by the authors: Counts of nucleated cells, estimated from reference gene primer amplification, were obtained. Profiled with immunoSEQ multiplex PCR; TCRdb holds only in-frame clones, not every one. V, J and clone size are those of that table, while D and trimming were read from the DNA. Seen here are 260,000 or so clones, roughly 90% observed once, and the top ten hold 2% to 3%. Donors were grouped by their self-reported clinical history.

This clonotype was obtained from a woman younger than 45 with acute COVID-19. This chain connects TRBV7-9 to TRBJ2-2, with 11 bases matching TRBD2. Sequencing used PBMCs or T cells enriched from blood (not recorded which). The DNA of the CDR3 is TGTGCCAGCAGATGGACTAGCGGGCGGACCGGGGAGCTGTTTTTT. Translated, it gives CASRWTSGRTGELFF. Based on the CDR3 plus reference TRBV7-9 and TRBJ2-2, the full variable domain is DTGVSQNPRHKITKRGQNVTFRCDPISEHNRLYWYRQTLGQGPEFLTYFQNEAQLEKSRLLSDRFSAERPKGSFSTLEIQRTEQGDSAMYLCASRWTSGRTGELFFGEGSRLTVL.